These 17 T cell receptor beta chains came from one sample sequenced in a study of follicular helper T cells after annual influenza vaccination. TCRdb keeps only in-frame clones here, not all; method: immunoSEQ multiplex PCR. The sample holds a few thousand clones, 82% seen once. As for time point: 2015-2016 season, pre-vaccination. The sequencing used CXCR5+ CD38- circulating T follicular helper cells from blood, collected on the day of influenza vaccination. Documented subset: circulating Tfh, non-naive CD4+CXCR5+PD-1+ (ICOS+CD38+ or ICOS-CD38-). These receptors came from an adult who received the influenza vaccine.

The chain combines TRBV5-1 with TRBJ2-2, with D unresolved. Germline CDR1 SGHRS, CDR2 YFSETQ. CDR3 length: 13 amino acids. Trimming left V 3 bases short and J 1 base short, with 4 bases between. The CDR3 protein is CASSWQNTGELFF. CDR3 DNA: TGCGCCAGCAGCTGGCAGAACACCGGGGAGCTGTTTTTT.

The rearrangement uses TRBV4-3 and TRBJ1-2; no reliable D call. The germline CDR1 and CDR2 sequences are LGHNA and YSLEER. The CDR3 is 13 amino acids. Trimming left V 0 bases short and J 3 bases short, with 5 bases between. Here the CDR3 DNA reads TGCGCCAGCAGCCAAGATTACGACTATGGCTACACCTTC. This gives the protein CASSQDYDYGYTF.

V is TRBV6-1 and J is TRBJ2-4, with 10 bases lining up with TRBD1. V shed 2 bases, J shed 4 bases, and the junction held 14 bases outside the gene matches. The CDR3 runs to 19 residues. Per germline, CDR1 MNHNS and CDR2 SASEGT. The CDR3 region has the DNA TGTGCCAGCAGTGAAACCGGGACAGGGGCTTTCCAGAGGAAAAACATTCAGTACTTC. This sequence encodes CASSETGTGAFQRKNIQYF.

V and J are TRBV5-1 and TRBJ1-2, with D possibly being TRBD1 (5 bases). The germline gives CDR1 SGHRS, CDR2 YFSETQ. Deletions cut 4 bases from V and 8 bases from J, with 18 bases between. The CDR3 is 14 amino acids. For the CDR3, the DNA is TGCGCCAGCAGCCAAGGGGCCGACCATTTGGGCTACACCTTC. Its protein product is CASSQGADHLGYTF.

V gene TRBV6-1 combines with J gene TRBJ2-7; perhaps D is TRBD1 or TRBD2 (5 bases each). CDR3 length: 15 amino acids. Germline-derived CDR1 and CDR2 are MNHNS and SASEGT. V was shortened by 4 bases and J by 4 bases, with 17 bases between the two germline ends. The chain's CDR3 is CASSVYYGTEYEQYF. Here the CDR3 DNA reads TGTGCCAGCAGTGTTTACTACGGGACGGAGTACGAGCAGTACTTC.

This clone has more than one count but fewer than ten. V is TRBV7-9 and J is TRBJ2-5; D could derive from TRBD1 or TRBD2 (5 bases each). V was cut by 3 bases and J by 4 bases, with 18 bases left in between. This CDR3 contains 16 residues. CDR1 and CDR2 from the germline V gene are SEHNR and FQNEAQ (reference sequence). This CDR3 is CASSLGWGSLAETQYF. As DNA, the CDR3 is TGTGCCAGCAGCTTGGGTTGGGGGAGTCTAGCAGAGACCCAGTACTTC.

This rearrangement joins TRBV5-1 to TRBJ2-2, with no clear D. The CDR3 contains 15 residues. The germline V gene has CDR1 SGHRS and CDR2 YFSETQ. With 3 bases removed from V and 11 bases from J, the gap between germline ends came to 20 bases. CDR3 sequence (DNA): TGCGCCAGCAGCTCCTACGGCCGCGCCGACCCCGAGCTGTTTTTT. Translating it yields CASSSYGRADPELFF.

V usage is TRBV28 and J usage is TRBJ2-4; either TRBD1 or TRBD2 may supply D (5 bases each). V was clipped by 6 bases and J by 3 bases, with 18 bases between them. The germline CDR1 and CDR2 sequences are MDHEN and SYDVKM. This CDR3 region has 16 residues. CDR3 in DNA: TGTGCCAGCAGCCAAATTGGGGGAAAGGACAAAAACATTCAGTACTTC. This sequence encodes CASSQIGGKDKNIQYF. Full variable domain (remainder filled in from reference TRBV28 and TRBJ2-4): DVKVTQSSRYLVKRTGEKVFLECVQDMDHENMFWYRQDPGLGLRLIYFSYDVKMKEKGDIPEGYSVSREKKERFSLILESASTNQTSMYLCASSQIGGKDKNIQYFGAGTRLSVL.

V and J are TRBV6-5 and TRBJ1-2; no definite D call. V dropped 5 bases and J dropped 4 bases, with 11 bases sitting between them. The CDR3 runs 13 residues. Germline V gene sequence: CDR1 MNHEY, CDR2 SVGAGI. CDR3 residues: CASSKTRIYGYTF. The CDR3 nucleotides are TGTGCCAGCAGTAAGACAAGAATCTATGGCTACACCTTC.

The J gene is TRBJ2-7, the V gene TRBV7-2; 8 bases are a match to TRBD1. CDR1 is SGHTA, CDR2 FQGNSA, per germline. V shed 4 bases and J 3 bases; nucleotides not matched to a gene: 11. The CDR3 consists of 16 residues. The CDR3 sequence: CASSWQGAGTYYEQYF. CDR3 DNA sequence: TGTGCCAGCAGCTGGCAGGGGGCGGGGACATACTACGAGCAGTACTTC.

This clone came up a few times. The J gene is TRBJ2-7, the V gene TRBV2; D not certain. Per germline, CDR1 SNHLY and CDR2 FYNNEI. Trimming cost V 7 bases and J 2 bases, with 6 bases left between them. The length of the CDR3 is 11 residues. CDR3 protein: CASILAYEQYF. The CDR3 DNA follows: TGTGCCAGCATTCTTGCCTACGAGCAGTACTTC.

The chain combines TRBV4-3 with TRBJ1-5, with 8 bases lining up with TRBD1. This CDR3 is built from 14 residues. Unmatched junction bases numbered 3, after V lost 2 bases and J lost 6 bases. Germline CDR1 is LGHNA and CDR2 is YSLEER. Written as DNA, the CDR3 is TGCGCCAGCAGCCAAAGGACAGGGTCTCAGCCCCAGCATTTT. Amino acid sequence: CASSQRTGSQPQHF.

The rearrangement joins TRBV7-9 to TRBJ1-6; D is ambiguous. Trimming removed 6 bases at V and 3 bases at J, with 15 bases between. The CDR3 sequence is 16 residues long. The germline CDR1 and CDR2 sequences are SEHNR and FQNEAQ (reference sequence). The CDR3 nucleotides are TGTGCCAGCAGTTACCTGGGAGAAGTCTATAATTCACCCCTCCACTTT. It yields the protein CASSYLGEVYNSPLHF. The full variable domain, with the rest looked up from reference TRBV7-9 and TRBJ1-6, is DTGVSQNPRHKITKRGQNVTFRCDPISEHNRLYWYRQTLGQGPEFLTYFQNEAQLEKSRLLSDRFSAERPKGSFSTLEIQRTEQGDSAMYLCASSYLGEVYNSPLHFGNGTRLTVT.

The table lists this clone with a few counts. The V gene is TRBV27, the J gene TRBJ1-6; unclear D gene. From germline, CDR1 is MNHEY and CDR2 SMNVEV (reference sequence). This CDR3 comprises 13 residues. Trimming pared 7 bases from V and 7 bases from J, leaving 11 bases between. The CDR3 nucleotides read TGTGCCAGCAAGTTTAGTACGAATTCACCCCTCCACTTT. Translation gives CASKFSTNSPLHF.

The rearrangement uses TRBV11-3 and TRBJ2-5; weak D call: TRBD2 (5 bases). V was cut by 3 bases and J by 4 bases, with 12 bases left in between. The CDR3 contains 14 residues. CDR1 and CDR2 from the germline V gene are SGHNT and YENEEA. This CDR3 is CASSFGRRGETQYF. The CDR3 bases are TGTGCCAGCAGCTTCGGAAGACGGGGAGAGACCCAGTACTTC.

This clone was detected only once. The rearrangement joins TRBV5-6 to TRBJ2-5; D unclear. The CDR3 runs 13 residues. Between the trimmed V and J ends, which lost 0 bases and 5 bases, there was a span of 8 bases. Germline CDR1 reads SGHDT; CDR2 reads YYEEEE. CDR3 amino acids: CASSLAHVETQYF. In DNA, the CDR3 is TGTGCCAGCAGCTTGGCCCACGTGGAGACCCAGTACTTC.

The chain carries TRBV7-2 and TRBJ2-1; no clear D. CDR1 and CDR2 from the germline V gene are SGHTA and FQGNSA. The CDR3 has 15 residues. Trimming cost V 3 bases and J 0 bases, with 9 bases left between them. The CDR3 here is CASSFDVSSYNEQFF. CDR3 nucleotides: TGTGCCAGCAGCTTTGACGTGAGCTCCTACAATGAGCAGTTCTTC.